This TCR beta chain was profiled in a study of brain T cells in children with intractable seizures. V was cut by 4 bases and J by 9 bases, with 16 bases left in between. From germline, CDR1 is MRHNA and CDR2 SNTAGT. This CDR3 comprises 14 residues. At least one anti-epileptic drug was given before surgery. Assay: immunoSEQ multiplex PCR; the TCRdb copy retains only in-frame clones and omits some. This sample has 80,000 or so clones, with under 95% found just once. This clone has just one count. Sequenced here: peripheral blood, sampled at surgery. This TCR came from a girl aged 2 to 10 with Rasmussen encephalitis and intractable seizures. The genes are TRBV6-4 and TRBJ2-1; D gene unclear. The CDR3 DNA sequence: TGTGCCAGCAGTGTTCTCCCGTCTGCAGGTGAGCAGTTCTTC. Translating gives CASSVLPSAGEQFF.